A selection of T cell receptor beta chains follows, all from one sample in a study of blood T cells in healthy people across ages. From the 5' RACE reads, TCRdb called clonotypes with MiXCR, one entry per CDR3 protein. The top ten clones hold 11% of a sample with approximately 1.5 million distinct CDR3 sequences, 34% of them seen once. The specimen sequenced was blood. The receptors were sampled from a woman in her thirties in good health. Each CDR3 is given without its conserved first and last residue.

V gene	J gene	CDR3 protein
TRBV2	TRBJ2-5	ASSVKRGQETQY
TRBV6-1	TRBJ1-2	ASSPRRQAGYT
TRBV28	TRBJ2-7	ASSSYRDREYEQY
TRBV12-3/TRBV12-4	TRBJ2-5	ASSRGTHPAETQY
TRBV7-8	TRBJ1-5	ASREAAGQPQH
TRBV20-1	TRBJ2-7	SAKDRSYEQY
TRBV15	TRBJ1-5	ATSRLGMGGNQPQH
TRBV27	TRBJ1-1	ASSLSGFQAAF
TRBV7-4	TRBJ1-1	ASSLVPLGNTEAF
TRBV10-3	TRBJ1-1	AISEAGWGAF
TRBV7-9	TRBJ2-7	ASSSGQKPYEQY
TRBV5-6	TRBJ2-3	ASSFSGSAPDTQY
TRBV28	TRBJ2-3	ASSASRAGTDTQY
TRBV4-2	TRBJ2-2	ASSQPPVGGDTGELF
TRBV15	TRBJ2-7	ATRERADYEQY
TRBV5-1	TRBJ1-2	ASSPTEIYGYT
TRBV6-1	TRBJ2-7	ASEDGQLYEQY
TRBV14	TRBJ2-5	ASSQDRPPTQAQY
TRBV6-1	.	ASSEREVRGIYEQY
TRBV7-6	TRBJ2-7	ASSLGSGTSSYEQY
TRBV5-1	TRBJ1-3	ASSLMTGLGSGNTIY
TRBV6-1	TRBJ1-5	ASTEQGLNQPRH
TRBV9	TRBJ1-5	ASSFGTGVGQPQH
TRBV5-1	TRBJ2-5	ASSLEGGRGETQY
TRBV20-1	TRBJ2-1	SAGTIAGGLNEQF
TRBV10-3	TRBJ2-5	AISDPDQPAQY
TRBV29-1	TRBJ2-5	SVARLVSHQETQY
TRBV20-1	TRBJ2-7	SARDPDLSSYEQY
TRBV29-1	TRBJ1-5	SVEEAVDQPQH
TRBV20-1	.	SATGKGEQY
TRBV29-1	TRBJ2-1	SIAGGPEYNEQF
TRBV20-1	TRBJ2-3	SAELAGENLNTDTQY
TRBV3-1	TRBJ2-1	ASSQAFGGRRYNEQF
TRBV29-1	TRBJ2-1	SVKGQGYNEQC
TRBV27	TRBJ1-4	ASTEGTGHVGEKLF
TRBV7-6	TRBJ2-3	ASSLGLAATSTDTQY
TRBV20-1	TRBJ1-1	SASIRGRNTEAF
TRBV7-9	TRBJ1-5	ANSATDRGSQPQH
TRBV19	TRBJ1-1	AIISRTTTEAF
TRBV3-1	TRBJ2-5	ASSQVLQEQKETQY
TRBV28	TRBJ1-4	ASSLRRASNEKLF
TRBV6-1	TRBJ2-1	ASSESLAVNEQC
TRBV10-3	TRBJ1-2	AISERTVTYGYT
TRBV20-1	TRBJ1-1	SAPELAGPGTEAF
TRBV27	TRBJ2-3	ASSFVDSTDTQY
TRBV27	TRBJ1-2	ASRYRGQAGGYT
TRBV28	TRBJ2-2	ASSPAGQGENTGELF
TRBV4-1	TRBJ2-5	ARSQDWLAGLQETQY
TRBV20-1	TRBJ2-7	SAHRDRGDEQY
TRBV24-1	TRBJ2-3	ATGGLGSTDTQY
TRBV5-1	TRBJ1-1	ASSLSVTNTEAF
TRBV7-8	TRBJ2-5	ASSNSGRGVETQY
TRBV12-3/TRBV12-4	TRBJ2-3	ASSTRPKGTGTQY
TRBV7-3	TRBJ2-3	ASSLTGYRTSTDTQY
TRBV27	TRBJ2-5	ASGQGVWEETQY
TRBV14	TRBJ2-1	ASSQQGGKRDEQF
TRBV21-1	TRBJ2-7	ASSIQSPGTVSYEQY
TRBV6-6	TRBJ2-1	ASSYPYTDEQF
TRBV11-2	TRBJ1-1	ASSVRDRRRWTEAF